The TCR beta chain described here comes from a study of shared clonotypes between healthy human individuals. This CDR3 has 13 residues. Germline CDR1 reads SGHTA; CDR2 reads FQGTGA. The V end was cut by 5 bases, the J end by 4 bases, with 11 bases between. Study donors comprised healthy, HIV-negative adults devoid of recent acute infection or vaccination. Concerning this clone: Its antigen is undetermined.

Whole-study findings and limits: Represented diversity, genetic and exposure-history alike, was limited by few donors.

The protocol was immunoSEQ multiplex PCR, while the TCRdb copy is restricted to in-frame clones and leaves out a portion. The sample records roughly 2.6 million clones, just over 90% being singletons. This rearrangement joins TRBV7-3 to TRBJ2-5, with no clear D. Sequencing was carried out using naive CD4+ T cells sorted from blood. Described subset: CD45RA+ positively selected. The TCR comes from a man younger than 30 in good health. The CDR3 bases are TGTGCCAGCAGCAGTGGGATCGCAGAGACCCAGTACTTC. Protein: CASSSGIAETQYF.